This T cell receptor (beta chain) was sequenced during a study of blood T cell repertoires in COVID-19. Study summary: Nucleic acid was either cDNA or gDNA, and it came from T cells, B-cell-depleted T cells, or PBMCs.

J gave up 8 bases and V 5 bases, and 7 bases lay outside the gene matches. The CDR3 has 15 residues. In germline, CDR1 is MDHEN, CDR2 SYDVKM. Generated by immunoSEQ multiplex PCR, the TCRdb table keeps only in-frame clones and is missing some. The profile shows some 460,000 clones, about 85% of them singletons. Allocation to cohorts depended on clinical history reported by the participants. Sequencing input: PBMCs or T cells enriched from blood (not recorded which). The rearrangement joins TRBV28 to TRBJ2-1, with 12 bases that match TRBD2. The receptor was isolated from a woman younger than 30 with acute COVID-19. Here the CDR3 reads CASSPRTSGKDEQFF. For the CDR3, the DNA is TGTGCCAGCAGTCCCCGGACTAGCGGGAAGGATGAGCAGTTCTTC.